This note documents a single T cell receptor (beta chain) sequence. Its cognate antigen has yet to be identified. No much larger clone is present one base from it, and per-base qualities are unavailable. These data belong to a study of blood T cell repertoires in COVID-19 (TCRdb year 2020). Turning to the overall study: The collaborator samples originated in the United States, Italy and Spain and spanned the acute and convalescent phases of COVID-19. The samples were drawn from two sources: the first 160 participants of the ongoing ImmuneRACE study, and 1,254 subjects contributed by 6 global collaborators. Subjects who had been exposed to COVID-19, were actively infected with it, or had recovered from it provided the deeply sampled blood TCRbeta repertoires that made up the dataset. Sample metadata almost always included a de-identified subject ID, COVID-19 status, age in years and sex. A freely available public database, intended as a resource for researchers studying the immune response to SARS-CoV-2, is where the repertoires were released. Where HLA class I and class II types were available, the types were taken from metadata supplied by the sample provider, not from assay-based typing. The prospective study material was composed of cDNA or gDNA derived from T cells, B-cell-depleted T cells, or PBMCs. On the study overall, not on this receptor specifically: The amount of clinical and demographic metadata varied by source and participant and was provided uncurated.

TCRbeta CDR3 regions were amplified from genomic DNA using the immunoSEQ Assay, a bias-controlled multiplex PCR. Under the source paper's analysis protocol: Within the assay, amplification of reference gene primers was used to estimate how many nucleated cells each sample contained. To quantify the absolute abundance of each unique TCRbeta CDR3 rearrangement, sequence reads were collapsed and filtered. For each sample, productive Simpson clonality was calculated as the square root of Simpson's diversity index across productive rearrangements. TCRdb holds this immuneACCESS table with in-frame rearrangements only. Some clones are missing; in checked studies, unresolved V genes explain under half, and the rest has no known cause. The D gene and trimming were derived from the DNA, and the V and J assignments and clone size from that table. In this sample the table shows 180,000 or so clones, approximately 92% of which occur a single time. The top ten hold under 3% of the sample.

Inclusive of the bounding cysteine and phenylalanine, the CDR3 is 15 residues long. This entry keeps only the CDR3 DNA: 45 bases, framed from base 1. Trimming removed 4 bases from V and 6 bases from J, leaving 15 bases between the germline ends. CDR1 and CDR2 were assigned from the germline V gene (reference sequence) as MNHEY and SMNVEV. Enrolling through a virtual design, the prospective study's participants ranged in age from roughly 18 to 95 years and lived across 24 United States geographic areas. In the prospective study, cohorts were assigned on the basis of participant-reported clinical history obtained from a screening survey and a study questionnaire. In the prospective study, whole blood, serum and a nasopharyngeal or oropharyngeal swab were collected from each participant by mobile phlebotomists. Participants in the prospective study had the option to provide additional blood draws and questionnaires over a 2-month period. Before DNA extraction, prospective study blood samples were shipped either frozen or at room temperature.

The sequence was obtained from a woman aged 35 to 49 with acute COVID-19. Recombination joined TRBV27 with TRBJ2-2; TRBD2 is a weak D gene call, 7 bases matching. Sequencing input: PBMCs or T cells enriched from blood (not recorded which). In nucleotides, the sequence is TGTGCCAGCAGTTCTCCGGGGAGGGGGGCCGGGGAGCTGTTTTTT. Its protein product is CASSSPGRGAGELFF.